Sequencing of this T cell receptor (beta chain) was carried out in a study of CD8+ T cells in alopecia areata. RNA extraction was followed by reverse transcription into cDNA, which acted as the sequencing template. TCRdb's copy holds only in-frame clones and misses some; the assay was immunoSEQ multiplex PCR. The data contain about 100,000 clones, 45% to 60% of them singletons. General study points: Scalp lesions, especially in alopecia totalis/universalis, had higher clonality than normal scalp.

This clone was detected only a few times. Its specificity is unknown. The sample carries other DNA sequences with the same CDR3. The receptor was isolated from a human donor with alopecia areata. Sequences were obtained from NKG2D-low CD8+ T cells sorted from blood.

Written as DNA, the CDR3 is TGTGCCAGCAGCCTAGGACTAGCGGGATACAATGAGCAGTTCTTC. Translated, it gives CASSLGLAGYNEQFF. The chain uses TRBV7-2 and TRBJ2-1; TRBD2 matches at 12 bases. The CDR3 consists of 15 residues. Per germline, CDR1 SGHTA and CDR2 FQGNSA. The ends lost 5 bases at V and 4 bases at J; junction bases unmatched: 3. Full variable domain (rest looked up from reference TRBV7-2 and TRBJ2-1): GAGVSQSPSNKVTEKGKDVELRCDPISGHTALYWYRQSLGQGLEFLIYFQGNSAPDKSGLPSDRFSAERTGGSVSTLTIQRTQQEDSAVYLCASSLGLAGYNEQFFGPGTRLTVL.